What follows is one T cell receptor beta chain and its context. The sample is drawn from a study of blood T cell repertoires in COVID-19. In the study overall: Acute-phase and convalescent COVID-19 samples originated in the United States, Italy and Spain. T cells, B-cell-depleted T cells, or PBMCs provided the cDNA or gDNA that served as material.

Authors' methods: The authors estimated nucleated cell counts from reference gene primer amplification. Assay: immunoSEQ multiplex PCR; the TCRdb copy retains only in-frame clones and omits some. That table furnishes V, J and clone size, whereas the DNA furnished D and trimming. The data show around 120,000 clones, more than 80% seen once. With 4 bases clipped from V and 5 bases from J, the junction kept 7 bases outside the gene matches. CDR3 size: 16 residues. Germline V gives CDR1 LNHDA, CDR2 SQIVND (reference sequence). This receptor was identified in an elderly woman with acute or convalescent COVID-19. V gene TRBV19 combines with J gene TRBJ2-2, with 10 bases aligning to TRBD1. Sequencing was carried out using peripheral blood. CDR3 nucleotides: TGTGCCAGTAGTAAGGGGCCGGGACAGGGGACCGGGGAGCTGTTTTTT. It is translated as CASSKGPGQGTGELFF.